Listed here are 3 T cell receptor beta chains from one sample, sequenced in a study of T cell responses to AZD1222 COVID-19 vaccine. Data came from immunoSEQ multiplex PCR; TCRdb stores just in-frame clones and leaves some out. The sample shows some 180,000 clones, roughly 93% of them seen only once. This specimen was peripheral blood, taken 28 days after the second dose of the MenACWY control vaccine. Receptor source: an adult who received the MenACWY meningococcal vaccine as a control.

The V call is TRBV2, the J call TRBJ1-1; possibly TRBD1 for D (5 bases). CDR3 length: 14 amino acids. The V gene's germline CDR1 is SNHLY and CDR2 FYNNEI. The V end lost 9 bases, the J end lost 3 bases, and 17 bases lay between the germline ends. The DNA of the CDR3 is TGTGCCAGAAATGGGGGATACGGTGACACTGAAGCTTTCTTT. The encoded protein is CARNGGYGDTEAFF.

Only one count was recorded for this clone. Here the CDR3 DNA reads TGCGCCAGCAGGGAACCGGGGAGAGGGGGCTACACCTTC. Its translation is CASREPGRGGYTF. The V and J genes are TRBV5-1 and TRBJ1-2; no clear D gene. Trimming took 5 bases from V and 8 from J, leaving 16 bases between them. Germline CDR1 is SGHRS and CDR2 is YFSETQ. The CDR3 loop spans 13 amino acids. The full variable domain, its missing parts supplied by reference TRBV5-1 and TRBJ1-2, is KAGVTQTPRYLIKTRGQQVTLSCSPISGHRSVSWYQQTPGQGLQFLFEYFSETQRNKGNFPGRFSGRQFSNSRSEMNVSTLELGDSALYLCASREPGRGGYTFGSGTRLTVV.

This sequence joins TRBV15 and TRBJ2-3; 13 nucleotides agree with TRBD2. Germline values: CDR1 LNHNV, CDR2 YYDKDF (reference sequence). V lost 0 bases and J lost 2; bases outside the gene matches: 5. This CDR3 region has 18 residues. The CDR3 protein is CATSREATSGGSTDTQYF. The CDR3 DNA reads as TGTGCCACCAGCAGAGAGGCGACTAGCGGGGGGTCCACAGATACGCAGTATTTT.